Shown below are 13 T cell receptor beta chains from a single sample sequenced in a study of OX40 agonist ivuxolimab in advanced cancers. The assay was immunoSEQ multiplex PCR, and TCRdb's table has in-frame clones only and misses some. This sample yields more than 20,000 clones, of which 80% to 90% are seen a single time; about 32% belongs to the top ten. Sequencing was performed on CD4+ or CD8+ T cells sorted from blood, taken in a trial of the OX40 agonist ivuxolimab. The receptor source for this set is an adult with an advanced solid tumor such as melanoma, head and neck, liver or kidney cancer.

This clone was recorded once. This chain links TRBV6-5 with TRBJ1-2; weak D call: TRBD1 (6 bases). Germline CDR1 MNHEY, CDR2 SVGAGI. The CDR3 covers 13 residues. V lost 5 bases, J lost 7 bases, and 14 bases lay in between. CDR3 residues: CASSLRGETGYTF. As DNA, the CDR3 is TGTGCCAGCAGTCTAAGGGGGGAAACTGGCTACACCTTC.

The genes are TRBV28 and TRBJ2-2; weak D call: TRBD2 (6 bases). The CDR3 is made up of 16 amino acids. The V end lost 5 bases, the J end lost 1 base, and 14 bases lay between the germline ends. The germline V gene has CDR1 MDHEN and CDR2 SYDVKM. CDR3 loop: CASSPRGRGNTGELFF. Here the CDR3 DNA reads TGTGCCAGCAGTCCGCGTGGGCGGGGGAACACCGGGGAGCTGTTTTTT.

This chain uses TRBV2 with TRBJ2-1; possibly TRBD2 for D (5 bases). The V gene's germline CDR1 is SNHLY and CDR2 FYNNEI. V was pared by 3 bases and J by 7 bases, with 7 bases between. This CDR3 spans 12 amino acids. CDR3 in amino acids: CASSERENEQFF. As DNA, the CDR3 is TGTGCCAGCAGTGAGAGGGAAAATGAGCAGTTCTTC.

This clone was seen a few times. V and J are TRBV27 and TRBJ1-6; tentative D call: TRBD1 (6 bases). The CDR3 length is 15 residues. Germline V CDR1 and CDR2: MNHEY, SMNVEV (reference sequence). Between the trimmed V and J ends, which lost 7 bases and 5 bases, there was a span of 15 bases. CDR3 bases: TGTGCCAGCACCTCCCCGGACAGTAATAATTCACCCCTCCACTTT. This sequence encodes CASTSPDSNNSPLHF.

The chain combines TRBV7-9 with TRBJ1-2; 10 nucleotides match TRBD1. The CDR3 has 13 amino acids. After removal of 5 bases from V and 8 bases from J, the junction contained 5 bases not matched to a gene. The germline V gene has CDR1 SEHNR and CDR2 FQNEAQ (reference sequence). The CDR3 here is CASSIGTGEGYTF. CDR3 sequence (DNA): TGTGCCAGCAGCATCGGGACAGGGGAAGGCTACACCTTC.

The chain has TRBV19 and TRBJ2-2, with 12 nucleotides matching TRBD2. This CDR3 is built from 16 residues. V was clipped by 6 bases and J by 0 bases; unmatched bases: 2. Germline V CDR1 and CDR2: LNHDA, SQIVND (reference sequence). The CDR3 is CASRLAGGANTGELFF. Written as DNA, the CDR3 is TGTGCCAGTAGACTAGCGGGAGGAGCGAACACCGGGGAGCTGTTTTTT.

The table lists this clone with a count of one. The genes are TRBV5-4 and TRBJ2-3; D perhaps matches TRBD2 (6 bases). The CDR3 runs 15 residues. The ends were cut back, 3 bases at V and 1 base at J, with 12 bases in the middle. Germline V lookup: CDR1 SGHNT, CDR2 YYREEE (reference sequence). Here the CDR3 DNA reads TGTGCCAGCAGCTCGGAGGGTGTGGGCACAGATACGCAGTATTTT. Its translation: CASSSEGVGTDTQYF.

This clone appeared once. The CDR3 loop reads CASSLTGGLVTEAFF. The CDR3 DNA is TGTGCCAGCAGCTTAACAGGGGGACTCGTCACTGAAGCTTTCTTT. V usage is TRBV5-6 and J usage is TRBJ1-1, with TRBD1 matching over 8 bases. This CDR3 has 15 amino acids. CDR1 and CDR2 from the germline V gene are SGHDT and YYEEEE. V gave up 2 bases and J gave up 4 bases; unmatched junction bases: 7.

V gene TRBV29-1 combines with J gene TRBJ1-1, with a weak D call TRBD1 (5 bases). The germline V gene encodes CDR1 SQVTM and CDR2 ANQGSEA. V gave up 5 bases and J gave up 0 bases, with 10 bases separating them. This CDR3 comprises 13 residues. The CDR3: CSVTGTLNTEAFF. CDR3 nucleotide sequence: TGCAGCGTTACCGGGACCTTGAACACTGAAGCTTTCTTT.

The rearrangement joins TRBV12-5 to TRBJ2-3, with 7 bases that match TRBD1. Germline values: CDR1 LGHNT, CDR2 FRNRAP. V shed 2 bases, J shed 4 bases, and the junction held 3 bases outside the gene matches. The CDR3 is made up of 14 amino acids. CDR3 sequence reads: CASGLRDRADTQYF. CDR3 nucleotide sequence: TGTGCTAGTGGTTTGAGAGACAGGGCAGATACGCAGTATTTT.

The CDR3 region is CASGRQGRQPQHF. The CDR3 DNA sequence: TGTGCCAGCGGTAGGCAGGGGCGGCAGCCCCAGCATTTT. The V gene is TRBV6-5, the J gene TRBJ1-5, with D possibly matching TRBD1 (6 bases). V was pared by 8 bases and J by 7 bases, with 15 bases between. The CDR3 spans 13 residues. Germline V gene lookup returns CDR1 MNHEY and CDR2 SVGAGI.

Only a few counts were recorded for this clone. The CDR3 DNA reads TGTGCCAGCAGCGTAGAGTCAGGCAGGGGCTACGAGCAGTACTTC. Protein sequence: CASSVESGRGYEQYF. The chain combines TRBV9 with TRBJ2-7, with TRBD1 as a possible D gene (6 bases). The CDR3 sequence is 15 residues long. V lost 0 bases, J lost 3 bases, and 13 bases lay in between. CDR1 SGDLS and CDR2 YYNGEE come from the germline V gene.

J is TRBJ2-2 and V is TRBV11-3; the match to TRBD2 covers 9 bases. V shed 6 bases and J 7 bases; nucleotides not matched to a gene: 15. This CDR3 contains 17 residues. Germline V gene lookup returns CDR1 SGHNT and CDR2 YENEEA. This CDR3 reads CASSPNYPAGGRGELFF. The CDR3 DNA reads TGTGCCAGCAGTCCTAACTATCCAGCGGGGGGTCGCGGGGAGCTGTTTTTT.